This is a list of T cell receptor beta chains from one sample in a study of cytomegalovirus exposure and HLA in healthy donors. The protocol was immunoSEQ multiplex PCR, while the TCRdb copy is restricted to in-frame clones and leaves out a portion. The table records about 130,000 clones, 88% of them present only once. Sample: PBMCs. The receptor source for this set is a man aged 25-40 years in good health and CMV-seronegative. Each CDR3 is given with its conserved first and last residue. D genes are given only for firm matches. Not all rows give a size; the values are once, few, many and, for expanded clones, a class.

abundance: NA; d_gene: NA; j_gene: TRBJ1-4; v_gene: TRBV5-1; CDR3aa: CASSFEGGKLFF; CDR3nt: TGCGCCAGCAGCTTTGAGGGAGGGAAACTGTTTTTT
abundance: NA; d_gene: NA; j_gene: TRBJ2-2; v_gene: TRBV6-4; CDR3aa: CASSVSHANTGELFF; CDR3nt: TGTGCCAGCAGTGTCTCTCATGCGAACACCGGGGAGCTGTTTTTT
abundance: NA; d_gene: NA; j_gene: TRBJ2-7; v_gene: TRBV6-5; CDR3aa: CASSYRGGVDYEQYF; CDR3nt: TGTGCCAGCAGTTACCGAGGGGGGGTAGATTACGAGCAGTACTTC
abundance: NA; d_gene: NA; j_gene: TRBJ2-1; v_gene: TRBV9; CDR3aa: CASSVGPESPAKFF; CDR3nt: TGTGCCAGCAGCGTAGGTCCGGAGTCCCCGGCGAAGTTCTTC
abundance: NA; d_gene: NA; j_gene: TRBJ2-1; v_gene: TRBV5-4; CDR3aa: CASSFYRNSGLGNEQFF; CDR3nt: TGTGCCAGCAGCTTTTACAGGAATAGCGGTTTGGGCAATGAGCAGTTCTTC
abundance: NA; d_gene: NA; j_gene: TRBJ2-7; v_gene: TRBV7-9; CDR3aa: CAEVKTGSYEQYF; CDR3nt: TGTGCCGAAGTCAAAACGGGCTCCTACGAGCAGTACTTC
abundance: NA; d_gene: NA; j_gene: TRBJ2-1; v_gene: TRBV10-3; CDR3aa: CAIQSGRPPTGYEQFF; CDR3nt: TGTGCCATCCAATCGGGTCGGCCACCCACGGGGTATGAGCAGTTCTTC
abundance: NA; d_gene: NA; j_gene: TRBJ1-1; v_gene: TRBV30; CDR3aa: CAWSVPDYTGSPEAFF; CDR3nt: TGTGCCTGGAGTGTACCGGATTATACAGGTAGCCCTGAAGCTTTCTTT
abundance: few; d_gene: TRBD1; j_gene: TRBJ2-7; v_gene: TRBV19; CDR3aa: CASSKDRQYEQYF; CDR3nt: TGTGCCAGTAGTAAGGACAGGCAGTACGAGCAGTACTTC
abundance: NA; d_gene: NA; j_gene: TRBJ2-3; v_gene: TRBV28; CDR3aa: CASSTPLSLTGNTDTQYF; CDR3nt: TGTGCCAGCAGTACCCCATTGTCCCTGACCGGGAACACAGATACGCAGTATTTT
abundance: NA; d_gene: TRBD2; j_gene: TRBJ2-7; v_gene: TRBV7-7; CDR3aa: CASSAGLAGQGSYEQYF; CDR3nt: TGTGCCAGCAGCGCGGGACTAGCGGGTCAAGGCTCCTACGAGCAGTACTTC
abundance: NA; d_gene: NA; j_gene: TRBJ2-7; v_gene: TRBV10-3; CDR3aa: CAIRDGPQREQYF; CDR3nt: TGTGCCATCAGAGACGGGCCCCAGCGGGAGCAGTACTTC
abundance: NA; d_gene: NA; j_gene: TRBJ1-3; v_gene: TRBV30; CDR3aa: CAWSVLGGRTLFGNTIYF; CDR3nt: TGTGCCTGGAGTGTACTAGGTGGGCGGACCCTCTTTGGAAACACCATATATTTT
abundance: NA; d_gene: NA; j_gene: TRBJ2-7; v_gene: TRBV30; CDR3aa: CAWSLQTTGEQYF; CDR3nt: TGTGCCTGGAGCCTCCAGACTACCGGCGAGCAGTACTTC
abundance: NA; d_gene: NA; j_gene: TRBJ2-7; v_gene: TRBV5-1; CDR3aa: CASSLEEGGSYEQYF; CDR3nt: TGCGCCAGCAGCTTGGAGGAGGGTGGGTCCTACGAGCAGTACTTC